This TCR beta chain was captured in a study of blood T cell repertoires in COVID-19. Overall study: Sources were T cells, B-cell-depleted T cells, or PBMCs; the material itself was cDNA or gDNA.

Original analysis: Amplification of reference gene primers provided the estimated nucleated cell counts. Using immunoSEQ multiplex PCR, the repertoire was profiled, and TCRdb retains in-frame clones only, with some absent. V and J calls and clone size are given by that table; D and trimming were obtained from the DNA. The sample has approximately 170,000 clones; more than 80% are singletons. The specimen sequenced was peripheral blood. The clonotype was recovered from a human donor in a cohort sampled during active COVID-19.

CDR3 residues: CASSPQLGQIGNTIYF. In nucleotides, the CDR3 is TGTGCCAGCTCACCCCAACTAGGACAGATTGGAAACACCATATATTTT. The chain is built from TRBV18 and TRBJ1-3; D might be TRBD1 (6 bases). This CDR3 region has 16 residues. In germline, CDR1 is KGHSH, CDR2 LQKENI. Trimming left V 3 bases short and J 3 bases short, with 15 bases between.